This T cell receptor beta chain was identified during a study of regulatory T cells in long-lasting Graves disease. Germline CDR1 reads SNHLY; CDR2 reads FYNNEI. The length of the CDR3 is 13 residues. V lost 7 bases and J lost 0, with 6 bases in between. For TCR beta, libraries came from iRepertoire HTBI primers and Arm-PCR of CDR3 regions. TCRdb processed the multiplex PCR reads anew with MiXCR; each CDR3 protein has one entry. The repertoire holds more than 400,000 distinct CDR3 sequences, with roughly 17% as singletons. This clonotype came up many times. Time point specified: newly diagnosed GD, antithyroid drugs for less than 3 months. RNA from PBMCs was the source of the TCR library. The same specimen was also included in a second study, on T cells in Graves' hyperthyroidism and ophthalmopathy.

The receptor comes from a man in his forties with Graves disease. The chain employs TRBV2 and TRBJ2-2; D unresolved. This material consisted of peripheral blood mononuclear cells (PBMCs), taken at new diagnosis, from a patient treated with antithyroid drugs. The DNA for the CDR3 is TGTGCCAGCATTGGTGCGAACACCGGGGAGCTGTTTTTT. Encoded protein: CASIGANTGELFF.